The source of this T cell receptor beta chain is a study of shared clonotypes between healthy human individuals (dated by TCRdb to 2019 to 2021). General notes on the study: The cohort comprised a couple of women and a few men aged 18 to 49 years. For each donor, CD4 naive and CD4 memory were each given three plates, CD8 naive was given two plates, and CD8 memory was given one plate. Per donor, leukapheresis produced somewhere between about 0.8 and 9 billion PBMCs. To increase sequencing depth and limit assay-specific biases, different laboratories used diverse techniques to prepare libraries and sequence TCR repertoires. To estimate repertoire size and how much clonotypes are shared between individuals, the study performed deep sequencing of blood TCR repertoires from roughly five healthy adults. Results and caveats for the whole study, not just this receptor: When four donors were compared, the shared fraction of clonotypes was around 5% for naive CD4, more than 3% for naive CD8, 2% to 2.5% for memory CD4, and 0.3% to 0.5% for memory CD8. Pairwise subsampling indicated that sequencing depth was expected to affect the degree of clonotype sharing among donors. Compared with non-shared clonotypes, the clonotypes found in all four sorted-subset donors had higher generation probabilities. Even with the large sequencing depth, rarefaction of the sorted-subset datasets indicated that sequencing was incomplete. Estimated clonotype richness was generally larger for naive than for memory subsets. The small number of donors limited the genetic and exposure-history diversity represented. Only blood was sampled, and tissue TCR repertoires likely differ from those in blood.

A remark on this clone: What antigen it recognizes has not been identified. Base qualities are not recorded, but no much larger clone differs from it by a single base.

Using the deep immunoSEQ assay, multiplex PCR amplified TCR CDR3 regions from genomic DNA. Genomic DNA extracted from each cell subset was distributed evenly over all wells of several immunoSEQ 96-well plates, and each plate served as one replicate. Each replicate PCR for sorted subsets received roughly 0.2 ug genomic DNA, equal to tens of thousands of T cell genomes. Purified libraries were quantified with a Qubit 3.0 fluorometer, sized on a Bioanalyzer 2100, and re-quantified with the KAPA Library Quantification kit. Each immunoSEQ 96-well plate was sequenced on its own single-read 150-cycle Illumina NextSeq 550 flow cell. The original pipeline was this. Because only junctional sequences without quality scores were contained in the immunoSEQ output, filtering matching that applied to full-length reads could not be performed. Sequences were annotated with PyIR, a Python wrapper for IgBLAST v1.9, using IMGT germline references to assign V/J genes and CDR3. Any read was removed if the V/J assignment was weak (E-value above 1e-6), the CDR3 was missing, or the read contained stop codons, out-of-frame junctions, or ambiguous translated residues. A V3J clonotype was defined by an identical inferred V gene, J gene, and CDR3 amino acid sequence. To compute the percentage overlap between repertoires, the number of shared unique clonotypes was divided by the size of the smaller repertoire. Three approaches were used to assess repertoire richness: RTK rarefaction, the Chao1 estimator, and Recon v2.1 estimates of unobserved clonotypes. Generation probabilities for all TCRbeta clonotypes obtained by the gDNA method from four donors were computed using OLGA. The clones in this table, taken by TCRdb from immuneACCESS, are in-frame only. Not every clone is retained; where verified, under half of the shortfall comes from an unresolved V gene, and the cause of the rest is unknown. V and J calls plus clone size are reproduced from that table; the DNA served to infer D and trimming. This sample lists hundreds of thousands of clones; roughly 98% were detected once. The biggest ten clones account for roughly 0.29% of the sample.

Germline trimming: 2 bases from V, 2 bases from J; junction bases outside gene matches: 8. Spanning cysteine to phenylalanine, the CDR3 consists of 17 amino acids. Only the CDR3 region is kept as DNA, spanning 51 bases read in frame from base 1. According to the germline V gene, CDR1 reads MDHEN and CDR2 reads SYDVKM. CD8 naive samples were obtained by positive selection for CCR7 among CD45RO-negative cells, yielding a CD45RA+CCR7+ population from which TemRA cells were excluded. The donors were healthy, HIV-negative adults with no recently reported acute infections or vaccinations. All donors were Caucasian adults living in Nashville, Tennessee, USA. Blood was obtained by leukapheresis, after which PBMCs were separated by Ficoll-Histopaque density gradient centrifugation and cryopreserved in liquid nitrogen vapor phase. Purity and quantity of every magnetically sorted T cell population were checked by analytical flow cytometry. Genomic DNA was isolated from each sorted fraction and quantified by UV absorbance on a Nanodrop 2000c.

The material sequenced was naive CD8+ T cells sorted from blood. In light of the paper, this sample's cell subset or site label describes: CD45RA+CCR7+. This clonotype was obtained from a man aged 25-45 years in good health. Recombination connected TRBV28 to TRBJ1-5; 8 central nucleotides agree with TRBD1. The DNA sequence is TGTGCCAGCAGTTTAAGCCAGGGGGCGAGGGGCAATCAGCCCCAGCATTTT. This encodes CASSLSQGARGNQPQHF.